This TCR beta chain was retrieved from a study of blood T cell repertoires in COVID-19. About the research overall: T cells, B-cell-depleted T cells, or PBMCs supplied cDNA or gDNA.

Generated by immunoSEQ multiplex PCR, the TCRdb table keeps only in-frame clones and is missing some. The sample shows 240,000 or so clones, approximately 90% of them seen only once. CDR3 length equals 15 residues. CDR1 SGHAT and CDR2 FQDESV come from the germline V gene (reference sequence). Trimming cost V 3 bases and J 5 bases; bases outside gene matches: 7. Source material: peripheral blood. The V call is TRBV11-1, the J call TRBJ2-1, with 7 bases identical to TRBD2. The sequence came from a woman aged 35 to 49 who had recovered from COVID-19. The CDR3 DNA sequence: TGTGCCAGCAGCTTGCGGGACTACTCAAACAATGAGCAGTTCTTC. Amino acids: CASSLRDYSNNEQFF.